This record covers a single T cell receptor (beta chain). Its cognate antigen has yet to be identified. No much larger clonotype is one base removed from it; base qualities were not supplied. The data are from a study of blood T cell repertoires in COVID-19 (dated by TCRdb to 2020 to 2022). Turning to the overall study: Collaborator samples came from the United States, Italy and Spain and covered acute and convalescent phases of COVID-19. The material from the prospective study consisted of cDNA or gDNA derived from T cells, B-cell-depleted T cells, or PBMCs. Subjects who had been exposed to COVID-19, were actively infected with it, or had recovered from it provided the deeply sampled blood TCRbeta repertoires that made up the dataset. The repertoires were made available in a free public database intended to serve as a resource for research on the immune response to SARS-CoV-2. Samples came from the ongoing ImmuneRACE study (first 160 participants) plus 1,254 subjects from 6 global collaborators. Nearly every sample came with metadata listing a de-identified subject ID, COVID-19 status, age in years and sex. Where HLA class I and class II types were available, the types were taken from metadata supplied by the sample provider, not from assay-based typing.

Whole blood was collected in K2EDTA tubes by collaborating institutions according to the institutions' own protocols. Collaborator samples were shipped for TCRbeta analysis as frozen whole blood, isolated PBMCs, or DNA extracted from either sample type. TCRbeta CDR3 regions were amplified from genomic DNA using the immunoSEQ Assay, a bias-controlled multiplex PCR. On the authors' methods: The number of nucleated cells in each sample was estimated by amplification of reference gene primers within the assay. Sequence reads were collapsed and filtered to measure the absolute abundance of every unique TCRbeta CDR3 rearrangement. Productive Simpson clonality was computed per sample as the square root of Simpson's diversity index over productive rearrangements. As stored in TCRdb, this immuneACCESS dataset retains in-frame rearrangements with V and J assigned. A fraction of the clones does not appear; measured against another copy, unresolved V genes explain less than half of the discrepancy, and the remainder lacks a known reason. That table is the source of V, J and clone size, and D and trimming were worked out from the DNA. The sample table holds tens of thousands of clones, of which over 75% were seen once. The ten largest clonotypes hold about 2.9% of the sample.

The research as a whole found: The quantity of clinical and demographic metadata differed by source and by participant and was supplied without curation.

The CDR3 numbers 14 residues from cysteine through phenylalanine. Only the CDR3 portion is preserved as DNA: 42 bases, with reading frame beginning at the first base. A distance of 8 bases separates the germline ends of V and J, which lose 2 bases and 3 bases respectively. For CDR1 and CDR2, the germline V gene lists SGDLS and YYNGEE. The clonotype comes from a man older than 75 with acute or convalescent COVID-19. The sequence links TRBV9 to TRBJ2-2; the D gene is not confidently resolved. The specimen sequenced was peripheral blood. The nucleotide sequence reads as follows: TGTGCCAGCAGCGTCCCCCCGGACACCGGGGAGCTGTTTTTT. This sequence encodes CASSVPPDTGELFF.